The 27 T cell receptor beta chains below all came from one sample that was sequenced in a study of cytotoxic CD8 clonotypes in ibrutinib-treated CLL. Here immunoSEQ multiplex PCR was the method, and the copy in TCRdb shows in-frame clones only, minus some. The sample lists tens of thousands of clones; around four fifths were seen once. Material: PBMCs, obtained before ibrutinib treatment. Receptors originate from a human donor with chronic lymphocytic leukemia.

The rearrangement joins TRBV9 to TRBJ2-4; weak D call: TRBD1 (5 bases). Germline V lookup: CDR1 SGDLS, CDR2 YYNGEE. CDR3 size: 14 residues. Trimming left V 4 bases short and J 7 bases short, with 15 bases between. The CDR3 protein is CASSSRQGMNIQYF. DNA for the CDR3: TGTGCCAGCAGCTCAAGGCAGGGAATGAACATTCAGTACTTC. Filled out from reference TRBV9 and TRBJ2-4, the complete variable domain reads DSGVTQTPKHLITATGQRVTLRCSPRSGDLSVYWYQQSLDQGLQFLIQYYNGEERAKGNILERFSAQQFPDLHSELNLSSLELGDSALYFCASSSRQGMNIQYFGAGTRLSVL.

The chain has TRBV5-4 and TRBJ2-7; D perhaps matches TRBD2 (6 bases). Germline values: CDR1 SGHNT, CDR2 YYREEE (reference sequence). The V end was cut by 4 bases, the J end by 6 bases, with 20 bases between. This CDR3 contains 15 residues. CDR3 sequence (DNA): TGTGCCAGCAGCCCCGCGGGGCCCATCCAAGGCGAGCAGTACTTC. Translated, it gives CASSPAGPIQGEQYF.

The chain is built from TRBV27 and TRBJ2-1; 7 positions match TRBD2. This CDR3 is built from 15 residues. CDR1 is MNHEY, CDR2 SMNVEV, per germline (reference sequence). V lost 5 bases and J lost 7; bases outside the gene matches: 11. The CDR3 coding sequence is TGTGCCAGCAGTGGTGGACTAGTTCTTGCTAATGAGCAGTTCTTC. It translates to CASSGGLVLANEQFF.

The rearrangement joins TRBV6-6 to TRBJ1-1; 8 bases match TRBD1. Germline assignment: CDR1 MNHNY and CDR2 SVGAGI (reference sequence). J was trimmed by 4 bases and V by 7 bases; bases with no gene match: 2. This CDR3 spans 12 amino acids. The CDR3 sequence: CASNTGGTEAFF. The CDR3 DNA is TGTGCCAGCAATACAGGGGGCACTGAAGCTTTCTTT.

The DNA of the CDR3 is TGTGCCAGCAGCCGACTAGCGGGGAACTCTGGGGCCAACGTCCTGACTTTC. Amino acids: CASSRLAGNSGANVLTF. The V gene is TRBV28, the J gene TRBJ2-6, with TRBD2 matching over 11 bases. CDR1 and CDR2 (germline): MDHEN, SYDVKM. After removal of 6 bases from V and 0 bases from J, the junction contained 4 bases not matched to a gene. The CDR3 loop spans 17 amino acids.

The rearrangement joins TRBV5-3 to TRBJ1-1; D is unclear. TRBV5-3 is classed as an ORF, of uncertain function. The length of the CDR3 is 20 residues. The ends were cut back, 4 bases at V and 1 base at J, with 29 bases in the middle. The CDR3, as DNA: TGTGCCAGAAGCGCCCCCAAGAAAGGCCCTGATTACTTAGGGAACACTGAAGCTTTCTTT. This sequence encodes CARSAPKKGPDYLGNTEAFF.

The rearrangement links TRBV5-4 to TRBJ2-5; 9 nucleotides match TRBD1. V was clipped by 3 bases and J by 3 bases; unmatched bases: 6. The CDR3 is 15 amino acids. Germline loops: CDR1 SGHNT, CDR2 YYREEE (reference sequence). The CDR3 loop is CASSSQQGAEETQYF. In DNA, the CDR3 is TGTGCCAGCAGCTCCCAACAGGGGGCAGAAGAGACCCAGTACTTC.

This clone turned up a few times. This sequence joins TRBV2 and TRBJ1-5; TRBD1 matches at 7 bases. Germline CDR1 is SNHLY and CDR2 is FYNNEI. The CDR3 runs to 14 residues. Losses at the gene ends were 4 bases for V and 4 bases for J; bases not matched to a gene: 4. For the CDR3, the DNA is TGTGCCAGCAGTGTAGGGGGCCAAAATCAGCCCCAGCATTTT. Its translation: CASSVGGQNQPQHF.

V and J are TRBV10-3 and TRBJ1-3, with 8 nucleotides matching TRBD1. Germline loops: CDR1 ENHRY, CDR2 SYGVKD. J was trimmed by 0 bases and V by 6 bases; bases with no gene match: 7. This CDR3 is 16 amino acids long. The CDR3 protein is CAISRGQGNSGNTIYF. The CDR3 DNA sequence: TGTGCCATCAGCCGAGGACAGGGTAACTCTGGAAACACCATATATTTT.

The chain's CDR3 is CASRLGQGGEKLFF. The CDR3 DNA reads TGTGCCAGCAGGCTGGGACAGGGAGGGGAAAAACTGTTTTTT. The chain employs TRBV7-2 and TRBJ1-4, with 9 bases lining up with TRBD1. V shed 6 bases and J 8 bases; nucleotides not matched to a gene: 7. The CDR3 consists of 14 residues. Germline assignment: CDR1 SGHTA and CDR2 FQGNSA.

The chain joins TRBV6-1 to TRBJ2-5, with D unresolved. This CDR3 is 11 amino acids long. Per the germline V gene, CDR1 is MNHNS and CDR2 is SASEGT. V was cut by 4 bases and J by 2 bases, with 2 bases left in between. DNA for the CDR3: TGTGCCAGCAGTGGGCAAGAGACCCAGTACTTC. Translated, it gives CASSGQETQYF.

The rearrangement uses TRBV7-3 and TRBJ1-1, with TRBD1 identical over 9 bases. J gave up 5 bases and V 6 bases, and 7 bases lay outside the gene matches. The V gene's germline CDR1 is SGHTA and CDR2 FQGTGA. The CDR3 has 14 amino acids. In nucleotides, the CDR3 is TGTGCCAGCAGGGAACAGGGGGCTAGTACTGAAGCTTTCTTT. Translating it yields CASREQGASTEAFF.

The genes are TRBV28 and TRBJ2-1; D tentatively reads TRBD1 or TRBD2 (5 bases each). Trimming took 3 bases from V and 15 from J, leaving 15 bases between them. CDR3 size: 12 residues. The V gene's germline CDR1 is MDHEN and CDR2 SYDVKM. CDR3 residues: CASSLQEAGMFF. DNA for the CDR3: TGTGCCAGCAGTTTGCAGGAGGCAGGGATGTTCTTC.

The CDR3 region has the DNA TGTGCCAGCAGCCCAAGCGGGGCCTGGGAGACCCAGTACTTC. Its translation is CASSPSGAWETQYF. The chain has TRBV5-4 and TRBJ2-5; 7 bases are shared with TRBD2. The germline gives CDR1 SGHNT, CDR2 YYREEE (reference sequence). The length of the CDR3 is 14 residues. The V gene end was trimmed by 4 bases and the J gene end by 5 bases; junction bases not matched to a gene: 8. Combining the CDR3 with reference TRBV5-4 and TRBJ2-5 gives the whole variable domain ETGVTQSPTHLIKTRGQQVTLRCSSQSGHNTVSWYQQALGQGPQFIFQYYREEENGRGNFPPRFSGLQFPNYSSELNVNALELDDSALYLCASSPSGAWETQYFGPGTRLLVL.

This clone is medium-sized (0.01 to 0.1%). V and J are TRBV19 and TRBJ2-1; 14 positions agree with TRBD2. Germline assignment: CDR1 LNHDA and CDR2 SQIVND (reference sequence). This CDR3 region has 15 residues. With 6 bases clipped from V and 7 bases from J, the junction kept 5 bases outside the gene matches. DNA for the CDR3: TGTGCCAGTAGCGGACTAGCGGGAGGTTGGAATGAGCAGTTCTTC. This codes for CASSGLAGGWNEQFF.

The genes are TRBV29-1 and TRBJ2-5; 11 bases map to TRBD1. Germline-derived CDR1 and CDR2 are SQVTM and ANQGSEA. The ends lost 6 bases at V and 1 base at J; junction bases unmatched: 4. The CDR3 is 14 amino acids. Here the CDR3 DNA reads TGCAGCGTCGGACAGGGGGCTTTCCAAGAGACCCAGTACTTC. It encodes CSVGQGAFQETQYF. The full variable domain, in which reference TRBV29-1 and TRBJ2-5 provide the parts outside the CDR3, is SAVISQKPSRDICQRGTSLTIQCQVDSQVTMMFWYRQQPGQSLTLIATANQGSEATYESGFVIDKFPISRPNLTFSTLTVSNMSPEDSSIYLCSVGQGAFQETQYFGPGTRLLVL.

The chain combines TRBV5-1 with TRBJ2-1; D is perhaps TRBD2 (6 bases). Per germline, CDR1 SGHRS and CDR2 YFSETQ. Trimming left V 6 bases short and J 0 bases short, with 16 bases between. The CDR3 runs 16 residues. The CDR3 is CASTKGLSGSYNEQFF. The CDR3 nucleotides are TGCGCCAGCACCAAGGGGCTTAGCGGCTCCTACAATGAGCAGTTCTTC.

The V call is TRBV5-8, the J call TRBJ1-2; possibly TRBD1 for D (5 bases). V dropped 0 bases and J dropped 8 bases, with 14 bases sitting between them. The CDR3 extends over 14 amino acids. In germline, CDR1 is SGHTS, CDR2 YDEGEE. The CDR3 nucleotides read TGTGCCAGCAGCTTGGCCGGGGTCGAGGGGGGCTACACCTTC. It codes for CASSLAGVEGGYTF.

The CDR3 region is CASSDPVGRKGNQPQHF. CDR3 nucleotide sequence: TGTGCCAGCAGTGATCCGGTGGGCCGAAAGGGCAATCAGCCCCAGCATTTT. The chain couples TRBV28 to TRBJ1-5, with D unclear. The CDR3 has 17 amino acids. Trimming removed 5 bases at V and 2 bases at J, with 19 bases between. The germline V gene encodes CDR1 MDHEN and CDR2 SYDVKM.

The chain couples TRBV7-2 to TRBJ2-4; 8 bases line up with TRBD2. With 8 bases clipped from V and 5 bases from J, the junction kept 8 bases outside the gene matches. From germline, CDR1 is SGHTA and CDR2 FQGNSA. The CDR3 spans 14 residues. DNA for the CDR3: TGTGCCAGCGTTCCGGGACTAGTGGAAAACATTCAGTACTTC. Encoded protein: CASVPGLVENIQYF.

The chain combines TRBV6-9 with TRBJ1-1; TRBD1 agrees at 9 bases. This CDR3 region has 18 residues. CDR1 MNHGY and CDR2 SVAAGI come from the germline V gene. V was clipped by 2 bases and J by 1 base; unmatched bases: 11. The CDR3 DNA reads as TGTGCCAGCAGTTATAGGGAAAGGGACAGGGAAGAGAACACTGAAGCTTTCTTT. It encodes CASSYRERDREENTEAFF.

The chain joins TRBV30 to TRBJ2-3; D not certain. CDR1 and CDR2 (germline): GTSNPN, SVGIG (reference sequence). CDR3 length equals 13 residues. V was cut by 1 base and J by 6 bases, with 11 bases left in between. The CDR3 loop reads CAWSGTRRDTQYF. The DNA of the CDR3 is TGTGCCTGGAGTGGGACCCGACGGGATACGCAGTATTTT.

The CDR3 DNA reads as TGTGCCAGCAGCTTCGGACAGGGGATTTCCATTCAGTACTTC. Protein sequence: CASSFGQGISIQYF. V gene TRBV11-1 combines with J gene TRBJ2-4; 9 positions match TRBD1. This CDR3 is built from 14 residues. Germline trimming cut 3 bases from V and 9 bases from J; bases unmatched to any gene: 6. The germline CDR1 and CDR2 sequences are SGHAT and FQDESV (reference sequence).

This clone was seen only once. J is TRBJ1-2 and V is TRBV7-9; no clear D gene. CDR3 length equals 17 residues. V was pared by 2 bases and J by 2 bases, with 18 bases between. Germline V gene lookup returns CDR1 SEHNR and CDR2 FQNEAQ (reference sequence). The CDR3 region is CASSLTRQSGINYGYTF. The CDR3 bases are TGTGCCAGCAGCTTAACCCGGCAGTCAGGAATAAACTATGGCTACACCTTC.

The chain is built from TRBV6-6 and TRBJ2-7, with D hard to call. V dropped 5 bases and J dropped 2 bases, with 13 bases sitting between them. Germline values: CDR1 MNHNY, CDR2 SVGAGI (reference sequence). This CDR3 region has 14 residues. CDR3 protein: CASSASGPTYEQYF. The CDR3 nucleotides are TGTGCCAGCAGTGCCTCCGGGCCCACCTACGAGCAGTACTTC.

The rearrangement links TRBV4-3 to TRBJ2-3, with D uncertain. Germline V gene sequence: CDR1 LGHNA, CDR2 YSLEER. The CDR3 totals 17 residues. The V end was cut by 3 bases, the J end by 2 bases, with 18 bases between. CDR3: CASSQTPRSGDTDTQYF. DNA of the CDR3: TGCGCCAGCAGCCAGACCCCCCGCTCGGGCGACACAGATACGCAGTATTTT.

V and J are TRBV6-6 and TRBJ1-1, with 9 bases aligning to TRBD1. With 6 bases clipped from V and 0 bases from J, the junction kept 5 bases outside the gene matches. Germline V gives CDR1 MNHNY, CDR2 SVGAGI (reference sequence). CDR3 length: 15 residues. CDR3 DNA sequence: TGTGCCAGCAGAGGGACAGGGTATATGAACACTGAAGCTTTCTTT. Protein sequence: CASRGTGYMNTEAFF.